Sequencing of this T cell receptor beta chain was carried out in a study of shared clonotypes between healthy human individuals. Germline V gene lookup returns CDR1 LNHNV and CDR2 YYDKDF (reference sequence). The trim removed 2 bases at V and 9 bases at J, leaving 5 bases unmatched. The CDR3 runs to 13 residues. Study results and limitations: Although depth was large, rarefaction showed that sequencing of the sorted subsets was incomplete. What limited the represented genetic and exposure-history diversity was the small number of donors.

Running of the assay took place at deep level. Sorted subsets were amplified in replicate PCRs using around 0.2 ug DNA, approximately 30,000 T cell genomes. TCRdb keeps only in-frame clones here, not all; method: immunoSEQ multiplex PCR. Of roughly 700,000 clones detected, around 72% appear once; the ten largest clones hold around 1.6%. Turning to this clone: Its target is unknown.

Sequenced: memory CD4+ T cells sorted from blood. Subset specified: CD45RA-negative fraction. V and J are TRBV15 and TRBJ2-7, with 9 bases fitting TRBD1. The sequence derives from a woman younger than 45 in good health. The CDR3 sequence: CATSRRDRAGQYF. In DNA, the CDR3 is TGTGCCACCAGCAGAAGGGACAGGGCTGGGCAGTACTTC.